These T cell receptor beta chains were read from a single sample in a study of T-cell memory formation after mild COVID-19. TCRdb reprocessed the 5' RACE reads with MiXCR, giving one entry per CDR3 protein. This table has roughly 580,000 distinct CDR3 sequences, more than 15% appearing once. Sequenced: PBMCs or a T cell subset sorted from them (not recorded which). The receptors derive from an adult woman who had mild COVID-19 (a few samples of this study predate the infection). Cell type and time point are not known. Each CDR3 is given with its conserved first and last residue.

length	V	J	CDR3
17	TRBV11-3	TRBJ2-3	CASSSGQGRSHRDTQYF
15	TRBV7-9	TRBJ2-3	CASSPPGEGTDTQYF
13	TRBV3-1	TRBJ2-3	CASRRGFTDTQYF
17	TRBV20-1	TRBJ2-3	CSARGEGGSGHTDTQYF
15	TRBV24-1	TRBJ1-2	CATSDTTLRSGGYTF
15	TRBV24-1	TRBJ2-1	CATSGTGDGYNEQFF
14	TRBV5-1	TRBJ2-7	CASSLVAGGYEQYF
14	TRBV6-6	TRBJ1-2	CASRGGARDYGYTF
14	TRBV9	TRBJ1-3	CASGATGSGNTIYF
15	TRBV5-4	TRBJ1-1	CASSLFPDINTEAFF
16	TRBV6-5	TRBJ2-3	CASSPWQAESTDTQYF
15	TRBV7-6	TRBJ2-3	CASSMRQAGTDTQYF
17	TRBV6-2/TRBV6-3	TRBJ1-2	CASSSGTGGSVSYGYTF
17	TRBV7-6	TRBJ2-1	CASSLDETGPNYNEQFF
15	TRBV24-1	TRBJ2-7	CATSGGRGGYYEQYF
13	TRBV7-9	TRBJ2-7	CASSRTGLSEQYF
14	TRBV29-1	TRBJ2-7	CSVTLGLHSYEQYF
15	TRBV13	TRBJ2-7	CASSLEGQGLGEQYF
15	TRBV5-4	TRBJ1-1	CASSLALKGGTEAFF
18	TRBV7-3	TRBJ2-5	CASSLRKTSGGVRETQYF
14	TRBV5-6	TRBJ1-2	CASSSSTVYYGYTF
14	TRBV18	TRBJ2-7	CASSPGSYSHEQYF
13	TRBV20-1	TRBJ2-1	CSARGLAGAEQFF
12	TRBV12-3/TRBV12-4	TRBJ2-7	CASDDGSYEQYF
14	TRBV7-3	TRBJ1-6	CASSSRDRNSPLHF
17	TRBV2	TRBJ2-7	CASSERGLVLRFYEQYF
16	TRBV6-2/TRBV6-3	TRBJ2-7	CASSYDGTGDYYEQYF
17	TRBV6-2/TRBV6-3	TRBJ2-7	CASSYLSGQRFPYEQYF
13	TRBV15	TRBJ2-3	CATSRAGSDTQYF
15	TRBV7-8	TRBJ2-7	CASSLAGASPYEQYF
14	TRBV4-1	TRBJ2-7	CASSQVKGAYEQYF
16	TRBV24-1	TRBJ2-3	CATSDFTRGTTDTQYF
15	TRBV23-1	TRBJ1-2	CASSRAIGTTRGYTF
14	TRBV7-3	TRBJ2-1	CASSLEAAYNEQFF
15	TRBV20-1	TRBJ2-1	CSARSYASSYNEQFF
15	TRBV9	TRBJ1-6	CASSVGTRFNSPLHF
15	TRBV7-9	TRBJ2-1	CASIPGLGTYNEQFF
13	TRBV27	TRBJ1-1	CASSLSGRSEAFF
14	TRBV13	TRBJ1-5	CASSLMGAPQPQHF
14	TRBV5-1	TRBJ2-1	CASSLGFMGNEQFF
14	TRBV6-2/TRBV6-3	TRBJ2-6	CATRRGAGANVLTF
14	TRBV20-1	TRBJ1-2	CNPRGIGVNYGYTF
15	TRBV30	TRBJ1-1	CAWSPFPPPGDEAFF
15	TRBV7-3	TRBJ2-1	CASSPTGQAYNEQFF
14	TRBV18	TRBJ2-7	CASSPQETGSEQYF
15	TRBV20-1	TRBJ2-3	CSARSIAGVGDTQYF
16	TRBV5-6	TRBJ2-1	CASSLARTVAHNEQFF
15	TRBV12-3/TRBV12-4	TRBJ1-1	CASSLGRHRNTEAFF
15	TRBV15	TRBJ2-5	CATTTGRSSQETQYF
15	TRBV5-5	TRBJ2-7	CASSLGVRGSYEQYF
11	TRBV19	TRBJ1-5	CASSVTGGKHF
14	TRBV7-9	TRBJ1-4	CASSLTGSSEKLFF
17	TRBV20-1	TRBJ2-2	CSARDFGGGAKTGELFF
15	TRBV23-1	TRBJ2-3	CASSQSGSNADTQYF
16	TRBV2	TRBJ2-7	CASSEAGGGRGYEQYF
17	TRBV12-3/TRBV12-4	TRBJ2-1	CASRGFESGSSYNEQFF
15	TRBV18	TRBJ2-2	CASSPGQPGTGELFF
15	TRBV24-1	TRBJ2-1	CATSDLGGVYNEQFF